This TCR beta chain emerged from a study of shared clonotypes between healthy human individuals. TCRdb's table, derived via immunoSEQ multiplex PCR, lists solely in-frame clones and lacks some. This table holds about 1 million clones, around 76% found once. On this clone: Other nucleotide sequences in the sample specify the same CDR3.

Trimming took off 3 bases at V and 0 bases at J, with 8 bases between the two ends. Germline lookup yields CDR1 SGHRS and CDR2 YFSETQ. CDR3 length: 14 amino acids. The clonotype comes from a man between 18 and 35 years old in good health. The rearrangement links TRBV5-1 to TRBJ2-3; D is perhaps TRBD2 (6 bases). The sequenced material came from memory CD4+ T cells sorted from blood. Subset here: CD45RA-negative fraction. CDR3 coding DNA: TGCGCCAGCAGCTGGGGGACTAGCACAGATACGCAGTATTTT. Its protein is CASSWGTSTDTQYF.